The 6 T cell receptor beta chains below were found in one sample sequenced in a study of blood T cell repertoires in COVID-19. TCRdb's table, derived via immunoSEQ multiplex PCR, lists solely in-frame clones and lacks some. Found here are hundreds of thousands of clones, more than 85% of them singletons; the top ten hold about 4.6%. What was sequenced was peripheral blood. The receptors come from a man between 40 and 49 years old with acute or convalescent COVID-19.

The CDR3 sequence is CASSSGTGLEKLFF. The CDR3 region has the DNA TGTGCCAGCAGTTCCGGGACAGGGCTTGAAAAACTGTTTTTT. The chain is built from TRBV27 and TRBJ1-4; TRBD1 aligns across 9 bases. CDR1 and CDR2 (germline): MNHEY, SMNVEV (reference sequence). This CDR3 is built from 14 residues. V gave up 4 bases and J gave up 7 bases; unmatched junction bases: 4. Based on the CDR3 plus reference TRBV27 and TRBJ1-4, the full variable domain is EAQVTQNPRYLITVTGKKLTVTCSQNMNHEYMSWYRQDPGLGLRQIYYSMNVEVTDKGDVPEGYKVSRKEKRNFPLILESPSPNQTSLYFCASSSGTGLEKLFFGSGTQLSVL.

This clone was recorded once. The J gene is TRBJ2-1, the V gene TRBV7-8; 13 bases are a match to TRBD2. Germline assignment: CDR1 SGHVS and CDR2 FQNEAQ. Trimming removed 5 bases from V and 4 bases from J; junction bases left unmatched: 5. The CDR3 extends over 16 amino acids. The CDR3, as DNA: TGTGCCAGCAGCATTAGACTAGCGGGGGGTTACAATGAGCAGTTCTTC. Translating gives CASSIRLAGGYNEQFF.

This rearrangement joins TRBV2 to TRBJ2-7; 8 bases match TRBD2. The germline gives CDR1 SNHLY, CDR2 FYNNEI. The J segment lost 1 base and the V segment lost 8 bases, leaving 10 bases of the junction unmatched. The CDR3 has 15 amino acids. Here the CDR3 reads CASGPGGAVSYEQYF. The CDR3 DNA follows: TGTGCCAGCGGGCCGGGGGGGGCGGTGTCCTACGAGCAGTACTTC.

V is TRBV10-3 and J is TRBJ1-2; a weak D match, TRBD1 (6 bases). CDR1 is ENHRY, CDR2 SYGVKD, per germline. V was clipped by 3 bases and J by 1 base, with 15 bases between them. The CDR3 is 16 residues long. The CDR3 nucleotides read TGTGCCATCAGTGAAAGTACAGGGCGCCTTAACTATGGCTACACCTTC. Protein product: CAISESTGRLNYGYTF.

Worth noting for this clone: The junction departs from germline at one end; a sequencing error may be responsible. The chain couples TRBV5-6 to TRBJ2-3; 16 positions match TRBD2. From germline, CDR1 is SGHDT and CDR2 YYEEEE. This CDR3 spans 17 amino acids. The CDR3 sequence: CASSLGLAGGSTDTQYF. CDR3 DNA: TGTGCCAGCAGTTTGGGACTAGCGGGGGGGAGCACAGATACGCAGTATTTT.

The chain links TRBV2 to TRBJ2-7; D unclear. The germline CDR1 and CDR2 sequences are SNHLY and FYNNEI. With 6 bases removed from V and 0 bases from J, the gap between germline ends came to 12 bases. This CDR3 contains 14 residues. Here the CDR3 DNA reads TGTGCCAGCAGCGTCTCCACAATCTCCTACGAGCAGTACTTC. Translating gives CASSVSTISYEQYF.